This T cell receptor (beta chain) derives from a study of cytomegalovirus exposure and HLA in healthy donors. The study's findings and limits: The authors later found TCR association rates varying by HLA locus, with DRB1 most and HLA-C fewest.

PCR primers comprised 60 Vbeta and 13 Jbeta primers. Clones were read by immunoSEQ multiplex PCR, and TCRdb kept only the in-frame ones, dropping some. The table lists about 140,000 clones, almost 85% of them singletons, with approximately 1.5% in the top ten. Comments on this clone: Antigen unknown.

Germline CDR1 is MDHEN and CDR2 is SYDVKM. With V trimmed by 5 bases and J by 6 bases, 8 bases remained unmatched. The CDR3 has 14 residues. The chain joins TRBV28 to TRBJ2-7; 9 bases match TRBD1. Sequencing input: PBMCs. The sequence was obtained from a man between 25 and 39 years old in good health and CMV-seropositive. CDR3 sequence reads: CASSETGGSGEQYF. The CDR3, as DNA: TGTGCCAGCAGTGAGACAGGGGGTTCGGGCGAGCAGTACTTC.